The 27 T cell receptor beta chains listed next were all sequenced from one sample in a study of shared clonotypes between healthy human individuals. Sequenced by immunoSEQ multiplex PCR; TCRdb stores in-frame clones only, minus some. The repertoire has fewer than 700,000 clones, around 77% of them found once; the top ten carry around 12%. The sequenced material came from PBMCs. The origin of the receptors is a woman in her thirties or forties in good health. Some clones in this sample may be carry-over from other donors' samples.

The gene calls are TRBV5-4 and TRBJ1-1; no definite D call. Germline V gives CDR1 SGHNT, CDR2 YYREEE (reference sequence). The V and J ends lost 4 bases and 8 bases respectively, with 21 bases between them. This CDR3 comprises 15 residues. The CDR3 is CASSRGAGNPSEAFF. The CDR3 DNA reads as TGTGCCAGCAGCCGGGGTGCCGGGAACCCCTCCGAAGCTTTCTTT.

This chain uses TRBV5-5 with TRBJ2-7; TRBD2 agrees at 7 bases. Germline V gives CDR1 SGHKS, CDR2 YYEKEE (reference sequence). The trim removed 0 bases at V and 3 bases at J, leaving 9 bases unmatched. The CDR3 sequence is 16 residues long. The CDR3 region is CASSLAVGTTSYEQYF. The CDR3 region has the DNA TGTGCCAGCAGCTTGGCCGTCGGGACTACTAGCTACGAGCAGTACTTC.

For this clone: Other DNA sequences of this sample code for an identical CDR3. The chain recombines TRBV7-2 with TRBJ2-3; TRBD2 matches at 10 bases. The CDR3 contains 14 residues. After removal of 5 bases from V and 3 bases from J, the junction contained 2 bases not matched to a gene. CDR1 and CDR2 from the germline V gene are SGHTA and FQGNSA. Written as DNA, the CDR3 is TGTGCCAGCAGCCCGGGACTAGCGACAGATACGCAGTATTTT. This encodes CASSPGLATDTQYF.

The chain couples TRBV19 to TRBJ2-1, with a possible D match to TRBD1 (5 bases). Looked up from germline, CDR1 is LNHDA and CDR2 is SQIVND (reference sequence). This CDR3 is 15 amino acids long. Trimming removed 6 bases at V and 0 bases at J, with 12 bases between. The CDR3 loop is CASSPQESSYNEQFF. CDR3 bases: TGTGCCAGTAGCCCACAGGAGAGCTCCTACAATGAGCAGTTCTTC.

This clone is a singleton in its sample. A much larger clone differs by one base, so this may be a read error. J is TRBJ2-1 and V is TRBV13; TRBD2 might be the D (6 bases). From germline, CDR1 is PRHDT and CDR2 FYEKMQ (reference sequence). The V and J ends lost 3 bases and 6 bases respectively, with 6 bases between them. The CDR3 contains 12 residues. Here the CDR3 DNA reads TGTGCCAGCAGCTTGGGGGGCAATGAGCAGTTCTTC. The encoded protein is CASSLGGNEQFF.

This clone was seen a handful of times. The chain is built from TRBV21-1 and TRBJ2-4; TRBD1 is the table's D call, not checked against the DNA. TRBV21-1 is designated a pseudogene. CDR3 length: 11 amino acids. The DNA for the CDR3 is TGTGCCAGCAGCACTCAGGGGATTCAGTACTTC. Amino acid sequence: CASSTQGIQYF.

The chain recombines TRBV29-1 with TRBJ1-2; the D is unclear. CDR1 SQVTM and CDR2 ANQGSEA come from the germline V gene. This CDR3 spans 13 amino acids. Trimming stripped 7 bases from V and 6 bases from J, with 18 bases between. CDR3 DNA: TGCAGCGCAGGCTCCCGAAATGTTGATGGCTACACCTTC. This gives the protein CSAGSRNVDGYTF.

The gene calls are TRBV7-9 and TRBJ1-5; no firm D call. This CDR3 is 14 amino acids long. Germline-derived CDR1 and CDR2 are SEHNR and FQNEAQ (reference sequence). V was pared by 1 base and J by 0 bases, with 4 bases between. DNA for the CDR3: TGTGCCAGCAGCTTAGTAGGTAGCAATCAGCCCCAGCATTTT. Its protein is CASSLVGSNQPQHF.

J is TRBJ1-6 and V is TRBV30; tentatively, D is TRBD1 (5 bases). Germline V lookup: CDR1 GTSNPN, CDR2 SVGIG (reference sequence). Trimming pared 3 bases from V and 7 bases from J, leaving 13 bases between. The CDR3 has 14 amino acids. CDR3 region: CAWSWPGKNSPLHF. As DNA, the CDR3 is TGTGCCTGGAGCTGGCCAGGGAAAAATTCACCCCTCCACTTT.

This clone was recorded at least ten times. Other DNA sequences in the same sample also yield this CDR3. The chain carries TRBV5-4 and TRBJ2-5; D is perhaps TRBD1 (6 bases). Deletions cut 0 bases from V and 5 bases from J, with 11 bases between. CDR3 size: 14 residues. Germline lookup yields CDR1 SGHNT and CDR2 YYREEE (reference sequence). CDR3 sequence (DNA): TGTGCCAGCAGCTTGGGGACAGTAAAGGAGACCCAGTACTTC. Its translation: CASSLGTVKETQYF. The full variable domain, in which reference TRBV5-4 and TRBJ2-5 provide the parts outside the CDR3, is ETGVTQSPTHLIKTRGQQVTLRCSSQSGHNTVSWYQQALGQGPQFIFQYYREEENGRGNFPPRFSGLQFPNYSSELNVNALELDDSALYLCASSLGTVKETQYFGPGTRLLVL.

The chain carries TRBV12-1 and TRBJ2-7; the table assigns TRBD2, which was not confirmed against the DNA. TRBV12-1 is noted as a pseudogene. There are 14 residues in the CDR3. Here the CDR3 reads CASSSRTSAYEQYF. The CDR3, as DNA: TGTGCCAGCAGCTCCAGGACTAGCGCCTACGAGCAGTACTTC.

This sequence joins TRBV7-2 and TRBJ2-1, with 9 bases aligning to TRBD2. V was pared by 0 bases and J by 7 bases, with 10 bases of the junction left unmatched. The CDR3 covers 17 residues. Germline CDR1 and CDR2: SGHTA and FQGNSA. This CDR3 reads CASSLAVRTSAQNEQFF. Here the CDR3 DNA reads TGTGCCAGCAGCTTAGCGGTCCGGACTAGCGCCCAGAATGAGCAGTTCTTC.

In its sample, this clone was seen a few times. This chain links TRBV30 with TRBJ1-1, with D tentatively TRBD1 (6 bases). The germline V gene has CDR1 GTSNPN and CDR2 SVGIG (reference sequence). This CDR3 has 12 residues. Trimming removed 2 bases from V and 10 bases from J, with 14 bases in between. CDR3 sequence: CAWSTGSPRAFF. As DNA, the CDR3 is TGTGCCTGGAGTACAGGGAGTCCGAGAGCTTTCTTT.

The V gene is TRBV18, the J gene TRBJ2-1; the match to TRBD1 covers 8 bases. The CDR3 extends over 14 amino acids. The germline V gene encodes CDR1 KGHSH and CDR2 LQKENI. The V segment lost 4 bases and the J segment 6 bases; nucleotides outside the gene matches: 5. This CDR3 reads CASSQLGTGNEQFF. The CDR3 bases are TGTGCCAGCTCACAACTAGGGACAGGCAATGAGCAGTTCTTC.

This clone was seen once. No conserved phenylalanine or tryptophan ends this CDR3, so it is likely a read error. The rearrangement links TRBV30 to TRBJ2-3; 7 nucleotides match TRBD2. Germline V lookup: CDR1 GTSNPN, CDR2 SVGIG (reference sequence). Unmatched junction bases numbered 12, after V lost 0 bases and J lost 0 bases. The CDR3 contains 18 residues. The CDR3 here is CAWSVRGLAEYSTDTQYL. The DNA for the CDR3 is TGTGCCTGGAGTGTACGGGGTCTAGCGGAATATAGCACAGATACGCAGTATCTT.

For the CDR3, the DNA is TGTGCCACCAGCAGAGAGATCGGCTCCGGGTATGGCTACACCTTC. As protein: CATSREIGSGYGYTF. This chain links TRBV15 with TRBJ1-2; D ambiguous. V was shortened by 0 bases and J by 5 bases, with 13 bases between the two germline ends. This CDR3 contains 15 residues. Germline V gene sequence: CDR1 LNHNV, CDR2 YYDKDF (reference sequence).

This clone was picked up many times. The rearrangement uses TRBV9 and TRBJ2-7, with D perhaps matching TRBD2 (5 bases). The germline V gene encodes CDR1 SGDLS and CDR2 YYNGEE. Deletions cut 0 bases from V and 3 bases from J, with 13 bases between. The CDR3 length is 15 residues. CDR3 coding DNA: TGTGCCAGCAGCGTAGAGGGTAGCGCCAACTACGAGCAGTACTTC. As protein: CASSVEGSANYEQYF.

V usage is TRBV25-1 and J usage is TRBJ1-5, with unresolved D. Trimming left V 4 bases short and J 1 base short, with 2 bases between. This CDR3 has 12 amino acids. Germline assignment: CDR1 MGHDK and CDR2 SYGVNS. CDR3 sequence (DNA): TGTGCCAGCAGTGGGAGCAATCAGCCCCAGCATTTT. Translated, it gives CASSGSNQPQHF.

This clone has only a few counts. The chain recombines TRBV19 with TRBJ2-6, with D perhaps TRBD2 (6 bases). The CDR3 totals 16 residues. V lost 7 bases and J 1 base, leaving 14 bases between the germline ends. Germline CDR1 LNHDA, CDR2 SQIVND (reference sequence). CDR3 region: CASTLDGGSGANVLTF. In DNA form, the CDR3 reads TGTGCCAGTACCCTTGACGGGGGTTCTGGGGCCAACGTCCTGACTTTC.

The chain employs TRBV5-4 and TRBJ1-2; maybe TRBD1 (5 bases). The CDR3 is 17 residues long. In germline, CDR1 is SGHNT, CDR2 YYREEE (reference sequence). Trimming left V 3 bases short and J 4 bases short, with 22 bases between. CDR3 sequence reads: CASSSGLGDGKTYGYTF. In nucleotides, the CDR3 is TGTGCCAGCAGCTCAGGGCTCGGAGACGGAAAGACCTATGGCTACACCTTC.

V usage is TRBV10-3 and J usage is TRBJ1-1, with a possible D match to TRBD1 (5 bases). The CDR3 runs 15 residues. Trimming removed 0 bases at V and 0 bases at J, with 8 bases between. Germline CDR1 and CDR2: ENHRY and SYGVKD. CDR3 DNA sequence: TGTGCCATCAGTGAGTCGACAGCGATGAACACTGAAGCTTTCTTT. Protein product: CAISESTAMNTEAFF.

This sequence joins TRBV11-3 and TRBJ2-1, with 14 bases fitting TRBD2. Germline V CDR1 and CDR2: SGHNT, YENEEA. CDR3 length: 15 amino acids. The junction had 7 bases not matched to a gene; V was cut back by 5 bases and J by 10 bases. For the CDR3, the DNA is TGTGCCAGCAGCCGGGGACTAGCGGGAGATCGGGAGCAGTTCTTC. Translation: CASSRGLAGDREQFF.

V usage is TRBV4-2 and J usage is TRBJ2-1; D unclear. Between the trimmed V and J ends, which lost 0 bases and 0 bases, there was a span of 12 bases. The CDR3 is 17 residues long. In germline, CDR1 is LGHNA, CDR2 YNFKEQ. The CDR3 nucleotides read TGTGCCAGCAGCCAAGATTCCCCTCACAGCTCCTACAATGAGCAGTTCTTC. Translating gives CASSQDSPHSSYNEQFF.

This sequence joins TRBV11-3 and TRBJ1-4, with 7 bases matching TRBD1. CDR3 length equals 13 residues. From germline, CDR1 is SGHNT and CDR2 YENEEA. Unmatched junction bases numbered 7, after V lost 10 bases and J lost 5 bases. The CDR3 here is CANVGQPNEKLFF. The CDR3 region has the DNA TGTGCCAATGTGGGACAGCCAAATGAAAAACTGTTTTTT. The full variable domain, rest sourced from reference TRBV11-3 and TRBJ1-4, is EAGVVQSPRYKIIEKKQPVAFWCNPISGHNTLYWYLQNLGQGPELLIRYENEEAVDDSQLPKDRFSAERLKGVDSTLKIQPAELGDSAVYLCANVGQPNEKLFFGSGTQLSVL.

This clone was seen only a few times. CDR3 protein: CASSLGLRTGKTYEQYF. The CDR3, as DNA: TGCGCCAGCAGCTTGGGGTTAAGGACAGGGAAGACCTACGAGCAGTACTTC. The chain combines TRBV5-1 with TRBJ2-7; 8 bases map to TRBD1. Germline V gives CDR1 SGHRS, CDR2 YFSETQ. This CDR3 has 17 residues. J gave up 2 bases and V 0 bases, and 10 bases lay outside the gene matches.

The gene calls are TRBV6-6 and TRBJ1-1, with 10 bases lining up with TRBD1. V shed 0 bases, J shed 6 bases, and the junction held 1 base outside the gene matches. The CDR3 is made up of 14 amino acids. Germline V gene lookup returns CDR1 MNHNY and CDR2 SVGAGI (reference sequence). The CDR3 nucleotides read TGTGCCAGCAGTTACTCGGGGACAGGGGCTGAAGCTTTCTTT. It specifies CASSYSGTGAEAFF.

Here the CDR3 DNA reads TGTGCCACCAGCAGAGAGGATGAGCAGTTCTTC. It yields the protein CATSREDEQFF. The chain carries TRBV15 and TRBJ2-1; D remains unclear. The CDR3 has 11 residues. The V end lost 0 bases, the J end lost 8 bases, and 2 bases lay between the germline ends. Germline V gene lookup returns CDR1 LNHNV and CDR2 YYDKDF (reference sequence). Together with reference TRBV15 and TRBJ2-1, the CDR3 gives the full variable domain: DAMVIQNPRYQVTQFGKPVTLSCSQTLNHNVMYWYQQKSSQAPKLLFHYYDKDFNNEADTPDNFQSRRPNTSFCFLDIRSPGLGDTAMYLCATSREDEQFFGPGTRLTVL.